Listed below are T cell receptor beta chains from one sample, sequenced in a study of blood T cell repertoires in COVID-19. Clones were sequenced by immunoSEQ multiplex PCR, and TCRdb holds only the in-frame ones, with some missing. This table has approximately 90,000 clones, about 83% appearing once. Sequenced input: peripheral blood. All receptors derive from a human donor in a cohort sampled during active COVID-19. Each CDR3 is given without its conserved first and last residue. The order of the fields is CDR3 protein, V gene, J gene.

cdr3_aa: ASSFSPGGYYPGKPQH
v_call: TRBV6-2/TRBV6-3
j_call: TRBJ1-5

cdr3_aa: ASSFVEAGDSTDTQY
v_call: TRBV28
j_call: TRBJ2-3

cdr3_aa: ASSFGGTETQY
v_call: TRBV7-3
j_call: TRBJ2-5

cdr3_aa: ASSLAGGGYEQY
v_call: TRBV7-9
j_call: TRBJ2-7

cdr3_aa: ATSTTSGGVNEQF
v_call: TRBV15
j_call: TRBJ2-1

cdr3_aa: ASSTTGGRNQPQH
v_call: TRBV5-5
j_call: TRBJ1-5

cdr3_aa: ASSGQGRLDEQF
v_call: TRBV9
j_call: TRBJ2-1

cdr3_aa: ASSQSLAGALYEQY
v_call: TRBV3-1/TRBV3-2
j_call: TRBJ2-7

cdr3_aa: ASSFRGPLSYEQY
v_call: TRBV28
j_call: TRBJ2-7

cdr3_aa: ASSVQRIGEKLF
v_call: TRBV2
j_call: TRBJ1-4

cdr3_aa: ASSWASGGTSTDTQY
v_call: TRBV19
j_call: TRBJ2-3

cdr3_aa: ASTRGWNTGELF
v_call: TRBV28
j_call: TRBJ2-2

cdr3_aa: ASSPLLAGLDTQY
v_call: TRBV9
j_call: TRBJ2-3

cdr3_aa: ASRISGTVPYEQY
v_call: TRBV6-5
j_call: TRBJ2-7

cdr3_aa: ASSPRTGGNSPLH
v_call: TRBV7-2
j_call: TRBJ1-6

cdr3_aa: ASSKGPTSGRAWQY
v_call: TRBV6-2/TRBV6-3
j_call: TRBJ2-7

cdr3_aa: SVRTGTGLGYEQY
v_call: TRBV29-1
j_call: TRBJ2-7

cdr3_aa: ASSNRGNNSPLH
v_call: TRBV27
j_call: TRBJ1-6

cdr3_aa: ASSPTGTGTETQY
v_call: TRBV5-1
j_call: TRBJ2-5

cdr3_aa: ASSDPNKKGEQY
v_call: TRBV6-1
j_call: TRBJ2-7

cdr3_aa: ASSARTGNNSPLH
v_call: TRBV28
j_call: TRBJ1-6

cdr3_aa: ASSTAQGAYGSPLH
v_call: TRBV2
j_call: TRBJ1-6

cdr3_aa: ATSIQGASQPQH
v_call: TRBV15
j_call: TRBJ1-5